This TCR beta chain comes out of a study of control samples from healthy donors and cancer patients. The table came from immunoSEQ multiplex PCR; TCRdb's copy has only in-frame clones and leaves some out. The table has around 250,000 clones, approximately 80% seen once. Between the trimmed V and J ends, which lost 5 bases and 10 bases, there was a span of 12 bases. This CDR3 is built from 13 residues. CDR1 is SNHLY and CDR2 is FYNNEI in the germline V gene. This TCR derives from a woman in her fifties or sixties with lung cancer. The chain is built from TRBV2 and TRBJ1-6, with D uncertain. Input material: PBMCs. The CDR3: CASSSFRESPLHF. CDR3 nucleotide sequence: TGTGCCAGCAGTTCCTTCCGGGAGTCACCCCTCCACTTT.